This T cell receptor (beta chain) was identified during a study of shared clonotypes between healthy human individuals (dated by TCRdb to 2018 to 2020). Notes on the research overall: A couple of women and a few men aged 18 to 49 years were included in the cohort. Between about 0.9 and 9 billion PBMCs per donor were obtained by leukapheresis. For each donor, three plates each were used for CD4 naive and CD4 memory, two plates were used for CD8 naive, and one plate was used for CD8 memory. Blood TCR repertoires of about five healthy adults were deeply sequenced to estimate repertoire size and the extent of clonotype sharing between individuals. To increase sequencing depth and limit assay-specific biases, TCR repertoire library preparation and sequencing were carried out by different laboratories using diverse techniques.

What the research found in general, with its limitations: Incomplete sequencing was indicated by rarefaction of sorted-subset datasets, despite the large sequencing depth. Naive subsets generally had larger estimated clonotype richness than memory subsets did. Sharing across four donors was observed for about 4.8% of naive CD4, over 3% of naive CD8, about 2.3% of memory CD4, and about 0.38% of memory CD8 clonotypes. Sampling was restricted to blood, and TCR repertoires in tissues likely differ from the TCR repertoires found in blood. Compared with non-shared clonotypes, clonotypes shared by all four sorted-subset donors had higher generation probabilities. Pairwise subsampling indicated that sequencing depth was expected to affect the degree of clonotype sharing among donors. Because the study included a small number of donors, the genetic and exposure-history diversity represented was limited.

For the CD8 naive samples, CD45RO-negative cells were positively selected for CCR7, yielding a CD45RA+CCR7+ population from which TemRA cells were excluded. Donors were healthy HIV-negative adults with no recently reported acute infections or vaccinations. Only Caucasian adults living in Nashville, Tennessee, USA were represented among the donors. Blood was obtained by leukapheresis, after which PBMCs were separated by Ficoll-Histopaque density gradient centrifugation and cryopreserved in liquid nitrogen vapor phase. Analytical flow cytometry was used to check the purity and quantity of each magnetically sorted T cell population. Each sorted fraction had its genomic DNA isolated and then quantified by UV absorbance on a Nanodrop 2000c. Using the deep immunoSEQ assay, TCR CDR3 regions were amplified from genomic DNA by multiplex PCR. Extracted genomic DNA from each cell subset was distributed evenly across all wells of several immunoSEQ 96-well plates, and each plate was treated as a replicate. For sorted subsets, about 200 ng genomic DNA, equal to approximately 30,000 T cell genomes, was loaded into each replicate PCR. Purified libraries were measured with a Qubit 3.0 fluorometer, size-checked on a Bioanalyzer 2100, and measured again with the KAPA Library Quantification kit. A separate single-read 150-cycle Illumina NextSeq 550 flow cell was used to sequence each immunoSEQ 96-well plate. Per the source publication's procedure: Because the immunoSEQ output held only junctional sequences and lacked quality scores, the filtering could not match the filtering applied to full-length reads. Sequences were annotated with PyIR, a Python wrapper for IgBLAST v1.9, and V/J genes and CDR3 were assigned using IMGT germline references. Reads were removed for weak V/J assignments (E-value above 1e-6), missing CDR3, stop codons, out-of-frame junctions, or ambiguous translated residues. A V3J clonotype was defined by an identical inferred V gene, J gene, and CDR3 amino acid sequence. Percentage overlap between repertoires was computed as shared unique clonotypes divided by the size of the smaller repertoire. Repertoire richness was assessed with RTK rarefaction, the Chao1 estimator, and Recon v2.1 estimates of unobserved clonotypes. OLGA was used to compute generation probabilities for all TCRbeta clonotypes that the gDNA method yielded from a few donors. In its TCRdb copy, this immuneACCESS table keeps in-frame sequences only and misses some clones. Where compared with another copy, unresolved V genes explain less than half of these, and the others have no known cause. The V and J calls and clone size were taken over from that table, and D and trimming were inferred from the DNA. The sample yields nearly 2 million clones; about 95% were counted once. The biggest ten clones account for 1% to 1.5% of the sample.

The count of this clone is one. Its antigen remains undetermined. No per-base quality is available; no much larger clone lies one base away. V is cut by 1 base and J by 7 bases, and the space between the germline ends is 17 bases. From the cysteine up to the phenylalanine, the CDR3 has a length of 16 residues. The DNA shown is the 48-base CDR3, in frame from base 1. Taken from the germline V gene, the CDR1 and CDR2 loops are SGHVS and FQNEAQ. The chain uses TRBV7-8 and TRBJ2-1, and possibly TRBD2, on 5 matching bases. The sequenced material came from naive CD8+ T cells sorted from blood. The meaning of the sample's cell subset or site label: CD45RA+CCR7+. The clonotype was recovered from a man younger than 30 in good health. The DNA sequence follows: TGTGCCAGCAGCTTAGGTGGGGTTCGGACTCCAAATGAGCAGTTCTTC. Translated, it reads CASSLGGVRTPNEQFF. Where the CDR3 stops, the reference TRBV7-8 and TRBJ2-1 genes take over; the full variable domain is GAGVSQSPRYKVAKRGQDVALRCDPISGHVSLFWYQQALGQGPEFLTYFQNEAQLDKSGLPSDRFFAERPEGSVSTLKIQRTQQEDSAVYLCASSLGGVRTPNEQFFGPGTRLTVL.